A selection of T cell receptor beta chains follows, all from one sample in a study of shared clonotypes between healthy human individuals. The method was immunoSEQ multiplex PCR; TCRdb's version includes in-frame clones alone and lacks a portion of them. The sample has 2.3 million or so clones, approximately 93% seen once. Sequenced: naive CD4+ T cells from PBMCs. The origin of the receptors is a man between 18 and 29 years old in good health. Some clones in this sample may be carry-over from other donors' samples. Both conserved end residues are part of each CDR3. A D gene is named only where the DNA matches it firmly. Clone size is not always given. Where it is, it says once, few, many or a class for expanded clones.

v_gene,abundance,j_gene,d_gene,CDR3nt,CDR3aa
TRBV6-6,once,TRBJ2-1,TRBD2,TGTGCCAGCAGTTACGGTCTAGCGGGAGGAAATGAGCAGTTCTTC,CASSYGLAGGNEQFF
TRBV10-3,-,TRBJ1-1,-,TGTGCCATCAGTGAGTCAGGGGGGCGGACTGAAGCTTTCTTT,CAISESGGRTEAFF
TRBV5-1,once,TRBJ2-3,TRBD2,TGCGCCAGCAGCTTCCTAGCGGGACTAGCGGGAGTCGGGGCAGATACGCAGTATTTT,CASSFLAGLAGVGADTQYF
TRBV6-6,-,TRBJ1-1,-,TGTGCCAGCGAGTTTCACCCGAACACTGAAGCTTTCTTT,CASEFHPNTEAFF
TRBV6-5,-,TRBJ2-5,TRBD1,TGTGCCAGCAGTTATTTAGGGGGCAAGGAGACCCAGTACTTC,CASSYLGGKETQYF
TRBV7-8,once,TRBJ2-7,-,TGTGCCAGCAGCAAGGGGGTTAGCTCCTACGAGCAGTACTTC,CASSKGVSSYEQYF
TRBV5-4,-,TRBJ2-1,TRBD2,TGTGCCAGCAGCTCGGGACTAGCGATTTACAATGAGCAGTTCTTC,CASSSGLAIYNEQFF
TRBV19,-,TRBJ1-5,-,TGTGCCAGTAGTATAGGGGCGAGGAACAATCAGCCCCAGCATTTT,CASSIGARNNQPQHF
TRBV2,-,TRBJ2-5,-,TGTGCCAGCTCCCAGGGGGAGACCCAGTACTTC,CASSQGETQYF
TRBV4-1,-,TRBJ2-4,-,TGCGCCAGCAGCCAAGTTACCTTC,CASSQVTF
TRBV5-1,-,TRBJ2-7,-,TGCGCCAGCAGCCCCCTTGGTAACGAGCAGTACTTC,CASSPLGNEQYF
TRBV7-3,-,TRBJ2-3,TRBD2,TGTGCCAGCAGCCCACGGACTAGCGGCCAAGATACGCAGTATTTT,CASSPRTSGQDTQYF
TRBV5-5,-,TRBJ2-7,-,TGTGCCAGCAGCTTGGTTTCCTACGAGCAGTACTTC,CASSLVSYEQYF
TRBV10-3,-,TRBJ1-2,TRBD1,TGTGCCATCCTAGGACAGGGCGAGGGTGGCTACACCTTC,CAILGQGEGGYTF
TRBV5-1,-,TRBJ2-7,TRBD2,TGCGCCAGCAGCTTGGGACTAGCGGGGCGACTTCCCTACGAGCAGTACTTC,CASSLGLAGRLPYEQYF
TRBV27,-,TRBJ2-1,TRBD2,TGTGCCAGCAGTTTTGCTAGCGGGAGGGTACTGGGCAATGAGCAGTTCTTC,CASSFASGRVLGNEQFF
TRBV7-2,-,TRBJ2-2,-,TGTGCCAGCAGCTCTAAGAGCCTTTTAGCGGACACCGGGGAGCTGTTTTTT,CASSSKSLLADTGELFF
TRBV5-1,-,TRBJ2-6,-,TGCGCCAGCAGCTTGGCCGGGGGAGCCGGGGCCAACGTCCTGACTTTC,CASSLAGGAGANVLTF
TRBV7-3,-,TRBJ2-3,TRBD1,TGTGCCAGCAGTTACAGGGGAAACACAGATACGCAGTATTTT,CASSYRGNTDTQYF
TRBV2,-,TRBJ2-1,-,TGTGCCAGCAGTGGCAGGGTGCAGGCCAATGAGCAGTTCTTC,CASSGRVQANEQFF
TRBV6-5,-,TRBJ2-7,-,TGTGCCAGCAGCCTGGGCCGGTGGGGCGAGCAGTACTTC,CASSLGRWGEQYF
TRBV9,-,TRBJ2-2,-,TGTGCCAGCAGCGTATCCAAGGCTGGTCCGGGCGGGGAGCTGTTTTTT,CASSVSKAGPGGELFF
TRBV11-1,-,TRBJ2-7,-,TGTGCCAGCAGTCGTACCTACGAGCAGTACTTC,CASSRTYEQYF
TRBV4-1,-,TRBJ2-2,TRBD2,TGCGCCAGCAGCCCCCGGACTAGCGGGAGGGTAAGGGCAGGAACCGGGGAGCTGTTTTTT,CASSPRTSGRVRAGTGELFF
TRBV2,-,TRBJ2-7,TRBD2,TGTGCCAGCAGTGAAGGCGGGAGGCACGAGCAGTACTTC,CASSEGGRHEQYF
TRBV29-1,-,TRBJ2-7,TRBD1,TGCAGCGTCGGCGGGCAGGGGGCGTACGAGCAGTACTTC,CSVGGQGAYEQYF
TRBV14,-,TRBJ2-2,-,TGTGCCAGCAGCCAAGGGGGATGGGCCGGGGAGCTGTTTTTT,CASSQGGWAGELFF
TRBV6-6,-,TRBJ1-3,-,TGTGCCAGCAGTTACTCGCAACAAGACTCTGGAAACACCATATATTTT,CASSYSQQDSGNTIYF
TRBV5-6,-,TRBJ2-1,-,TGTGCCAGCAGCTTGGGCCAGGGGACCTACAATGAGCAGTTCTTC,CASSLGQGTYNEQFF
TRBV28,-,TRBJ2-7,-,TGTGCCAGCAGGGGACTCGGCTACGAGCAGTACTTC,CASRGLGYEQYF
TRBV7-3,-,TRBJ1-2,TRBD1,TGTGCCAGCAGCTTAGGGTCGACAGGGGGTGGCTACACCTTC,CASSLGSTGGGYTF
TRBV7-2,-,TRBJ1-2,TRBD1,TGTGCCAGCAGCCCACGGGACAGGGGTGGCTACACCTTC,CASSPRDRGGYTF
TRBV7-8,once,TRBJ1-4,TRBD1,TGTGCCAGCAGCCGGGGGACAGGGGATGAAAAACTGTTTTTT,CASSRGTGDEKLFF
TRBV7-8,-,TRBJ1-2,TRBD1,TGTGCCAGCAGCCCATCCGGGACAGGGGGCCGTGGCTACACCTTC,CASSPSGTGGRGYTF
TRBV28,-,TRBJ1-6,-,TGTGCCAGCAGTTTACAATCACCCCTCCACTTT,CASSLQSPLHF
TRBV29-1,-,TRBJ2-3,-,TGCAGCGTTTCAGGGGTCACAGATACGCAGTATTTT,CSVSGVTDTQYF
TRBV6-5,-,TRBJ2-7,-,TGTGCCAGCAGGAGGGGGGGACCGAGCTCCTACGAGCAGTACTTC,CASRRGGPSSYEQYF
TRBV28,-,TRBJ1-5,-,TGTGCCAGCAGTACCGGACCGATCAATCAGCCCCAGCATTTT,CASSTGPINQPQHF
TRBV11-1,once,TRBJ2-7,-,TGTGCCAGCAGTACGTCCTCGGCGGGGGCGCCTTACGAGCAGTACTTC,CASSTSSAGAPYEQYF
TRBV7-9,-,TRBJ2-7,-,TGTGCCAGCAGCTTAGCCGGGGGTGGCGAGCAGTACTTC,CASSLAGGGEQYF
TRBV11-1,-,TRBJ1-1,-,TGTGCCAGCAGCTTTTCCCCGGGGACTGAAGCTTTCTTT,CASSFSPGTEAFF
TRBV27,-,TRBJ1-1,-,TGTGCCAGCAGTTTATCTCTCCGTGTCTCTGAAGCTTTCTTT,CASSLSLRVSEAFF
TRBV7-2,-,TRBJ2-7,-,TGTGCCAGCAGCTTAGTTAGTTACGGAATCTACGAGCAGTACTTC,CASSLVSYGIYEQYF
TRBV28,-,TRBJ2-7,TRBD2,TGTGCCAGCAGTTTGCCGGGACTAGCGGGTTACGAGCAGTACTTC,CASSLPGLAGYEQYF
TRBV7-2,-,TRBJ1-5,TRBD1,TGTGCCAGCAGCCGGGACAGGGGGATCAATCAGCCCCAGCATTTT,CASSRDRGINQPQHF
TRBV7-2,-,TRBJ2-7,TRBD2,TGTGCCAGCAGTCAACTTCCTAGCGGGGACCCCTACGAGCAGTACTTC,CASSQLPSGDPYEQYF
TRBV28,-,TRBJ1-1,-,TGTGCCAGCAGTTCATATCCGCAGGGGACCATGAACACTGAAGCTTTCTTT,CASSSYPQGTMNTEAFF
TRBV19,-,TRBJ1-3,TRBD1,TGTGCCAGTACCGAAAGGGGGCAGGGCGCTGGAAACACCATATATTTT,CASTERGQGAGNTIYF
TRBV19,-,TRBJ2-3,TRBD2,TGTGCCAGTGCCCCGACTAGCCGAAGCACAGATACGCAGTATTTT,CASAPTSRSTDTQYF
TRBV28,few,TRBJ1-5,-,TGTGCCAGCAGAACTCAAGTTAATCAGCCCCAGCATTTT,CASRTQVNQPQHF
TRBV30,-,TRBJ2-7,-,TGTGCCTGGAGTAAGGACAGAGCCTACGAGCAGTACTTC,CAWSKDRAYEQYF
TRBV7-3,-,TRBJ1-2,-,TGTGCCAGCAGCTTAACGGGGGTTAACGGCTACACCTTC,CASSLTGVNGYTF
TRBV28,-,TRBJ2-5,TRBD2,TGTGCCAGCAGAAAATGGGGGGGACTAGCGGATGGCCCACAAGAGACCCAGTACTTC,CASRKWGGLADGPQETQYF
TRBV7-3,-,TRBJ2-3,-,TGTGCCAGCAGCACCCAGGGGGGCAGCACAGATACGCAGTATTTT,CASSTQGGSTDTQYF